This T cell receptor beta chain was recovered during a study of control samples from healthy donors and cancer patients. The CDR3 loop spans 14 amino acids. Trimming took 8 bases from V and 4 from J; bases not matched to a gene: 9. Germline loops: CDR1 MNHEY, CDR2 SVGAGI. This clone was detected once. Here immunoSEQ multiplex PCR was the method, and the copy in TCRdb shows in-frame clones only, minus some. The sample contains approximately 40,000 clones, about 93% of which appear only once. The V gene is TRBV6-5, the J gene TRBJ1-1, with 8 bases lining up with TRBD1. The sample taken for sequencing was blood. The receptor comes from a woman aged 45 to 65 in good health. CDR3 sequence reads: CASHNQQGGTEAFF. CDR3 coding DNA: TGTGCCAGCCATAACCAACAGGGGGGCACTGAAGCTTTCTTT.